Shown below are 14 T cell receptor beta chains from a single sample sequenced in a study of read filtering for tumor transcriptome and immune sequencing. Molecular barcoded adaptors covering alpha/delta and beta/gamma chains were used on approximately 440 ng RNA. MiXCR, run by TCRdb on the reads, gives a single entry per CDR3 protein. The data hold about 47,000 distinct CDR3 sequences, with over 9.5% observed a single time. Sequenced sample: a population of CD138-negative cells sorted from bone marrow. All receptors derive from a donor older than 35 with multiple myeloma.

This clonotype was counted ten times or more. The V gene is TRBV11-2, the J gene TRBJ2-1, with 12 bases fitting TRBD2. The germline V gene has CDR1 SGHAT and CDR2 FQNNGV. With 7 bases clipped from V and 9 bases from J, the junction kept 4 bases outside the gene matches. The CDR3 has 13 amino acids. CDR3 sequence: CASKLAGGAEQFF. The CDR3 DNA follows: TGTGCCAGCAAACTAGCGGGAGGTGCTGAGCAGTTCTTC.

The sample holds a few counts of this clonotype. A far larger clone is a single base away, which makes a read error likely. This chain uses TRBV7-9 with TRBJ2-1; 9 bases agree with TRBD1. The CDR3 has 16 amino acids. CDR1 and CDR2 from the germline V gene are SEHNR and FQNEAQ (reference sequence). This CDR3 is CASGLTGGAGRNEQFF. CDR3 bases: TGTGCCAGCGGCTTAACAGGGGGCGCGGGTCGCAATGAGCAGTTCTTC.

This clonotype occurred many times. The genes are TRBV6-2 or TRBV6-3 and TRBJ2-5, with a possible D match to TRBD1 (8 bases). Germline CDR1 is MNHEY and CDR2 is SVGEGT. The CDR3 sequence is 17 residues long. The V end lost 4 bases, the J end lost 4 bases, and 22 bases lay between the germline ends. This CDR3 is CASSFRWTGRARETQYF. The CDR3, as DNA: TGTGCCAGCAGTTTTCGATGGACAGGGAGGGCGAGAGAGACCCAGTACTTC.

This clonotype was recorded many times. The gene calls are TRBV19 and TRBJ2-1, with 16 bases identical to TRBD2. CDR1 and CDR2 from the germline V gene are LNHDA and SQIVND (reference sequence). V lost 4 bases and J lost 9; bases outside the gene matches: 3. The CDR3 loop spans 15 amino acids. For the CDR3, the DNA is TGTGCCAGTAGTACGGGACTAGCGGGAGGGTTTGAGCAGTTCTTC. Protein product: CASSTGLAGGFEQFF.

This sequence joins TRBV7-9 and TRBJ2-1; 14 nucleotides match TRBD2. The CDR3 is 16 residues long. The germline gives CDR1 SEHNR, CDR2 FQNEAQ (reference sequence). Trimming cost V 5 bases and J 7 bases; bases outside gene matches: 7. CDR3: CASSPPGLAGVNEQFF. The CDR3, as DNA: TGTGCCAGCAGCCCCCCGGGACTAGCGGGAGTGAATGAGCAGTTCTTC.

This clonotype occurred many times. V usage is TRBV12-3 or TRBV12-4 and J usage is TRBJ1-5; D unclear. The V end was cut by 2 bases, the J end by 4 bases, with 6 bases between. This CDR3 comprises 13 residues. This CDR3 reads CASSLHGNQPQHF. For the CDR3, the DNA is TGTGCCAGCAGTTTACATGGGAATCAGCCCCAGCATTTT.

This clonotype has ten or more counts. The V and J genes are TRBV29-1 and TRBJ1-5, with D maybe TRBD1 (5 bases). CDR3 length equals 13 residues. V gave up 4 bases and J gave up 5 bases, with 12 bases separating them. CDR1 is SQVTM, CDR2 ANQGSEA, per germline. CDR3 sequence (DNA): TGCAGCGTTGTCGCAGGGTTTGATCAGCCCCAGCATTTT. Translation gives CSVVAGFDQPQHF. Complete variable domain (other parts from reference TRBV29-1 and TRBJ1-5): SAVISQKPSRDICQRGTSLTIQCQVDSQVTMMFWYRQQPGQSLTLIATANQGSEATYESGFVIDKFPISRPNLTFSTLTVSNMSPEDSSIYLCSVVAGFDQPQHFGDGTRLSIL.

As regards this clonotype: This clone may be a read error of a much larger clone one base away. The chain links TRBV20-1 to TRBJ2-3, with 8 nucleotides matching TRBD1. With V trimmed by 7 bases and J by 4 bases, 13 bases remained unmatched. This CDR3 comprises 15 residues. Germline V lookup: CDR1 DFQATT, CDR2 SNEGSKA (reference sequence). CDR3 nucleotide sequence: TGCAGTGGTGGACCGGGACAGGATGAATCAGATACGCAGTATTTT. This codes for CSGGPGQDESDTQYF.

This clonotype has a handful of counts. Possible read error: a much larger clone is one base away. The CDR3 coding sequence is TGTGCCAGCAGCCTTGGCGGGACAGGGTCATACAATGAGCAGATCTTC. It specifies CASSLGGTGSYNEQIF. The rearrangement links TRBV28 to TRBJ2-1; 9 nucleotides line up with TRBD1. Germline CDR1 is MDHEN and CDR2 is SYDVKM. This CDR3 spans 16 amino acids.

Ten or more counts support this clonotype. The V call is TRBV5-8, the J call TRBJ1-1; no reliable D call. V lost 2 bases and J 4 bases, leaving 9 bases between the germline ends. The length of the CDR3 is 13 residues. CDR1 is SGHTS and CDR2 is YDEGEE in the germline V gene. The CDR3 reads CASSFTLGTEAFF. CDR3 nucleotide sequence: TGTGCCAGCAGCTTTACTCTGGGCACTGAAGCTTTCTTT.

This clonotype was recorded a few times. The chain is built from TRBV28 and TRBJ2-1; D gene ambiguous. In germline, CDR1 is MDHEN, CDR2 SYDVKM. Deletions cut 1 base from V and 3 bases from J, with 7 bases between. The CDR3 loop spans 14 amino acids. The CDR3 coding sequence is TGTGCCAGCAGTTTATACGTGGACTACAATGAGCAGTTCTTC. Translated: CASSLYVDYNEQFF.

In this sample, this clonotype is medium-sized (0.01 to 0.1%). The chain has TRBV10-3 and TRBJ2-1, with a tentative D call TRBD2 (6 bases). The CDR3 length is 14 residues. V was pared by 0 bases and J by 10 bases, with 13 bases between. CDR1 is ENHRY, CDR2 SYGVKD, per germline. The CDR3 sequence: CAISESYGGLEQFF. In DNA, the CDR3 is TGTGCCATCAGTGAGTCGTACGGAGGACTAGAGCAGTTCTTC.

Many counts were recorded for this clonotype. The V call is TRBV3-1, the J call TRBJ2-1; the match to TRBD2 covers 9 bases. V was pared by 1 base and J by 6 bases, with 4 bases of the junction left unmatched. The V gene's germline CDR1 is LGHDT and CDR2 YNNKEL (reference sequence). The CDR3 is 15 amino acids. Here the CDR3 reads CASSQGAGGGNEQFF. In nucleotides, the CDR3 is TGTGCCAGCAGCCAAGGAGCGGGAGGAGGCAATGAGCAGTTCTTC.

This clonotype has ten or more counts. This chain joins TRBV2 and TRBJ2-1; TRBD1 might be the D (6 bases). The germline gives CDR1 SNHLY, CDR2 FYNNEI. The CDR3 consists of 13 residues. V was clipped by 3 bases and J by 10 bases, with 13 bases between them. The DNA for the CDR3 is TGTGCCAGCAGTGAGGGAATGGGGGCGGAGCAGTTCTTC. Translating it yields CASSEGMGAEQFF.